Each of the 5 T cell receptor beta chains below was sequenced from the same sample in a study of blood T cell repertoires in COVID-19. Sequencing used immunoSEQ multiplex PCR; TCRdb keeps in-frame clones, though not all of them. This sample carries 25,000 to 35,000 clones, around 90% of them seen once, and the ten largest clones take over 25%. Specimen: peripheral blood. All receptors derive from a human donor in a cohort sampled during active COVID-19.

The CDR3 loop reads CASSLGTREGKLFF. CDR3 nucleotides: TGTGCCAGCAGCTTAGGGACACGGGAGGGAAAACTGTTTTTT. The V call is TRBV7-6, the J call TRBJ1-4; maybe TRBD1 (5 bases). Looked up from germline, CDR1 is SGHVS and CDR2 is FNYEAQ. Trimming took off 1 base at V and 10 bases at J, with 13 bases between the two ends. The CDR3 is 14 amino acids.

The V call is TRBV5-5, the J call TRBJ2-7; maybe TRBD1 (5 bases). Trimming stripped 6 bases from V and 2 bases from J, with 12 bases between. The CDR3 sequence is 13 residues long. The germline V gene has CDR1 SGHKS and CDR2 YYEKEE (reference sequence). In nucleotides, the CDR3 is TGTGCCAGCATTCCCGAAGGGGCCTACGAGCAGTACTTC. This gives the protein CASIPEGAYEQYF.

V and J are TRBV25-1 and TRBJ2-1; 12 nucleotides agree with TRBD2. This CDR3 spans 15 amino acids. Germline V gene lookup returns CDR1 MGHDK and CDR2 SYGVNS. Unmatched junction bases numbered 5, after V lost 4 bases and J lost 7 bases. CDR3: CASSALTSGGNEQFF. The DNA for the CDR3 is TGTGCCAGCAGTGCCCTTACTAGCGGGGGGAATGAGCAGTTCTTC.

The chain carries TRBV11-2 and TRBJ2-7; TRBD1 matches 7 bases. CDR3 length: 16 amino acids. Germline V gives CDR1 SGHAT, CDR2 FQNNGV. Unmatched junction bases numbered 9, after V lost 2 bases and J lost 2 bases. In nucleotides, the CDR3 is TGTGCCAGCAGCTTACTTTCCGCGACAGGGACCTACGAGCAGTACTTC. It is translated as CASSLLSATGTYEQYF.

The chain couples TRBV4-2 to TRBJ1-5; D might be TRBD1 (5 bases). This CDR3 has 14 amino acids. V lost 4 bases and J 0 bases, leaving 7 bases between the germline ends. CDR1 is LGHNA, CDR2 YNFKEQ, per germline. The CDR3 loop reads CASSPDSSNQPQHF. The CDR3 DNA reads as TGTGCCAGCAGCCCTGACAGTAGCAATCAGCCCCAGCATTTT.